This T cell receptor (beta chain) comes out of a study of blood T cells in healthy people across ages. The V end lost 5 bases, the J end lost 7 bases, and 14 bases lay between the germline ends. Germline CDR1 reads LGHDT; CDR2 reads YNNKEL (reference sequence). There are 13 residues in the CDR3. Alongside a J-beta primer mix, a sample-barcoded 5' primer served in a second PCR lasting about 6 to 12 cycles. TCRdb reprocessed the 5' RACE reads with MiXCR, giving one entry per CDR3 protein. The table records hundreds of thousands of distinct CDR3 sequences, around 26% of them present only once. The TCR originated in an elderly woman in good health. The chain combines TRBV3-1 with TRBJ2-5; D tentatively reads TRBD1 or TRBD2 (5 bases each). The specimen was blood. The CDR3 reads CASSAPGLGTQYF. The DNA of the CDR3 is TGTGCCAGCAGCGCCCCGGGGCTAGGGACCCAGTACTTC.